The subject of this entry is one T cell receptor (beta chain). Its antigen remains unidentified. This specimen comes from a study of T cell responses to AZD1222 COVID-19 vaccine. Points from the study as a whole: Two AZD1222 administrations were followed by greater Spike-specific TCR breadth and depth. Seropositive at baseline were only a handful of AZD1222 recipients.

The length of the CDR3 is 14 residues. CDR1 SNHLY and CDR2 FYNNEI come from the germline V gene. V lost 6 bases and J lost 2, with 12 bases in between. Here immunoSEQ multiplex PCR was the method, and the copy in TCRdb shows in-frame clones only, minus some. The repertoire includes about 70,000 clones, under 90% of them detected once, and 6.5% sits in the top ten. This TCR derives from an adult who received the AZD1222 COVID-19 vaccine. This rearrangement joins TRBV2 to TRBJ2-3; D is perhaps TRBD1 (6 bases). The sequencing here drew on peripheral blood, taken 28 days after the second AZD1222 dose. The CDR3 loop reads CASRWTVDTDTQYF. The CDR3 nucleotides are TGTGCCAGCAGATGGACAGTTGACACAGATACGCAGTATTTT.